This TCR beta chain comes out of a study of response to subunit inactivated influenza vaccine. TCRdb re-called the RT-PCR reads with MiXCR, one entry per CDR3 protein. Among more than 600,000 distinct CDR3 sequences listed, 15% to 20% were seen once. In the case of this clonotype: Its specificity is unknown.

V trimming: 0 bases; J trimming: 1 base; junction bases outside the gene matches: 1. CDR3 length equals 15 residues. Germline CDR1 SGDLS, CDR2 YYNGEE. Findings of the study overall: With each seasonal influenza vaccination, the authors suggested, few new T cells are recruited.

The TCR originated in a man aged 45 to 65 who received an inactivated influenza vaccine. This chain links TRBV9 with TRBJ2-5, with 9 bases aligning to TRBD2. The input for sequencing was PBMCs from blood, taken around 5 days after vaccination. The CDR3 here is CASSVGGLAQETQYF. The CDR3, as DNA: TGTGCCAGCAGCGTAGGGGGACTAGCCCAAGAGACCCAGTACTTC.